The clone carrying this T cell receptor beta chain has a handful of counts. This entry comes from a study of neurological immune-mediated disorders. The team produced cDNA through 5'RACE using 10-nucleotide random UMIs. Using its own MiXCR run on the 5' RACE reads, TCRdb lists one record per CDR3 protein. The sample lists about 65,000 distinct CDR3 sequences, approximately 4.2% occurring once. The CDR3 is made up of 15 amino acids. Germline V gene data show CDR1 as SGHRS and CDR2 as YFSETQ. The V segment lost 4 bases and the J segment 6 bases; nucleotides outside the gene matches: 7. The V call is TRBV5-1, the J call TRBJ2-2, with 9 bases identical to TRBD1. The specimen sequenced was PBMCs. The TCR originated in a man aged 50-60 years with multiple sclerosis. The CDR3 DNA sequence: TGCGCCAGCAGCCCGAACAGGGGGCGTTCCGGGGAGCTGTTTTTT. Protein: CASSPNRGRSGELFF.